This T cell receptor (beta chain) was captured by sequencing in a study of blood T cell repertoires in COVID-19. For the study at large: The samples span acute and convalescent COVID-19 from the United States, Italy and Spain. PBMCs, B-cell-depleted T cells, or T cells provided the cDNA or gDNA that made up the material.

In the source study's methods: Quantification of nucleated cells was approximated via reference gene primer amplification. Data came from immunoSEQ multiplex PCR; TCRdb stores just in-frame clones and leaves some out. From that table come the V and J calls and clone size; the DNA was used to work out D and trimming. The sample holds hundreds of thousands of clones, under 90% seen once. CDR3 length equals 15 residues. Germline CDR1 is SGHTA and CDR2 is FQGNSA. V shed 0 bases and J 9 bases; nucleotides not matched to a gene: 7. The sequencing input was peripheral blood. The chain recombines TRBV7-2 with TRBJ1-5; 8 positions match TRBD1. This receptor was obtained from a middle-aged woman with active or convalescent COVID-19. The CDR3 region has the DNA TGTGCCAGCAGCTTAGCGGGGACAGGCCAAGGGCCCCAGCATTTT. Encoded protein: CASSLAGTGQGPQHF.